The 31 T cell receptor beta chains listed next were all sequenced from one sample in a study of CXCR3-negative and CXCR3-positive naive CD8 T cells. Whole-study results and caveats: Against CXCR3-negative naive cells, CXCR3-positive naive cells showed more hydrophobic TRB CDR3s.

These receptors are not linked to any known antigen. The authors prepared UMI-labeled TRB cDNA libraries by 5' RACE. TCRdb re-called the 5' RACE reads and shows each CDR3 protein once, DNA omitted. The sample is made up of 85,000 to 90,000 distinct CDR3 sequences, and the top ten hold 0.75% to 0.95% of it. The sample comprised naive CXCR3+ CD8+ T cells from blood. This sample's subset: CD45RO-CCR7+CD27+CD95- naive CD8+ T cells expressing CXCR3 (TNR3+). These receptors were taken from a human donor in good health. Some clones in this sample may be carry-over from other donors' samples.

This chain links TRBV4-1 with TRBJ1-4; the D call from TCRdb, TRBD1, cannot be confirmed without DNA. The CDR3 is 15 amino acids. Germline loops: CDR1 MGHRA, CDR2 YSYEKL. The CDR3 spells CASSQDGGPREKLFF.

V and J are TRBV11-3 and TRBJ2-1. Looked up from germline, CDR1 is SGHNT and CDR2 is YENEEA. The CDR3 is made up of 13 amino acids. CDR3 loop: CASSLDFTNEQFF. Complete variable domain (other parts from reference TRBV11-3 and TRBJ2-1): EAGVVQSPRYKIIEKKQPVAFWCNPISGHNTLYWYLQNLGQGPELLIRYENEEAVDDSQLPKDRFSAERLKGVDSTLKIQPAELGDSAVYLCASSLDFTNEQFFGPGTRLTVL.

V is TRBV13 and J is TRBJ1-6. This CDR3 has 13 residues. In germline, CDR1 is PRHDT, CDR2 FYEKMQ (reference sequence). This CDR3 is CASSPRGEEALHF.

The chain combines TRBV7-9 with TRBJ2-5; TCRdb names TRBD1, which stays unverified in the absence of DNA. This CDR3 is 16 amino acids long. Germline lookup yields CDR1 SEHNR and CDR2 FQNEAQ (reference sequence). CDR3: CASSSWSPGDQETQYF.

The chain links TRBV5-6 to TRBJ2-3; with no DNA, the TCRdb D assignment of TRBD2 cannot be verified. This CDR3 spans 15 amino acids. Germline CDR1 is SGHDT and CDR2 is YYEEEE. CDR3 protein: CASSGTSGSLGTQYF. Using reference TRBV5-6 and TRBJ2-3 for the parts outside the CDR3, the full variable domain is DAGVTQSPTHLIKTRGQQVTLRCSPKSGHDTVSWYQQALGQGPQFIFQYYEEEERQRGNFPDRFSGHQFPNYSSELNVNALLLGDSALYLCASSGTSGSLGTQYFGPGTRLTVL.

V and J are TRBV27 and TRBJ2-3; with no DNA, the TCRdb D assignment of TRBD2 cannot be verified. The CDR3 extends over 15 amino acids. Per germline, CDR1 MNHEY and CDR2 SMNVEV (reference sequence). This CDR3 is CASSLGAGGTDTQYF.

The chain recombines TRBV20-1 with TRBJ2-7. Germline CDR1 reads DFQATT; CDR2 reads SNEGSKA (reference sequence). The CDR3 has 12 residues. This CDR3 is CSARRADYEQYF.

J is TRBJ2-2 and V is TRBV7-8. The CDR3 covers 15 residues. CDR1 is SGHVS, CDR2 FQNEAQ, per germline. CDR3 in amino acids: CASSRSRGGAGELFF.

The rearrangement links TRBV28 to TRBJ2-3; without DNA, the TCRdb call of TRBD1 cannot be checked. The CDR3 is 12 residues long. Germline V CDR1 and CDR2: MDHEN, SYDVKM. The CDR3 spells CASSFGTATQYF.

V and J are TRBV15 and TRBJ1-1; TCRdb calls TRBD1, which cannot be checked without DNA. CDR3 length: 14 amino acids. Germline V gene sequence: CDR1 LNHNV, CDR2 YYDKDF (reference sequence). CDR3 amino acids: CATSPGRENTEAFF.

The chain uses TRBV7-9 and TRBJ2-1; TCRdb lists TRBD2, though no DNA is available to test this call. The CDR3 extends over 15 amino acids. In germline, CDR1 is SEHNR, CDR2 FQNEAQ (reference sequence). The CDR3 sequence: CASSLGRGGRIEQFF.

The rearrangement uses TRBV24-1 and TRBJ2-7; TCRdb's D gene call, TRBD1, goes unchecked for lack of DNA. The germline CDR1 and CDR2 sequences are KGHDR and SFDVKD. This CDR3 is built from 16 residues. The CDR3 region is CATSPAGPGPNYEQYF.

The chain carries TRBV28 and TRBJ2-7; there is no DNA to check the TCRdb D call of TRBD1. CDR1 and CDR2 (germline): MDHEN, SYDVKM. The CDR3 contains 17 residues. CDR3 loop: CASSCHRVDSSSYEQYF. Complete variable domain (other parts from reference TRBV28 and TRBJ2-7): DVKVTQSSRYLVKRTGEKVFLECVQDMDHENMFWYRQDPGLGLRLIYFSYDVKMKEKGDIPEGYSVSREKKERFSLILESASTNQTSMYLCASSCHRVDSSSYEQYFGPGTRLTVT.

This chain joins TRBV7-2 and TRBJ2-7; TCRdb indicates TRBD1, and absent DNA this call remains unverified. The CDR3 has 13 amino acids. Germline assignment: CDR1 SGHTA and CDR2 FQGNSA. CDR3 protein: CASSLGGAGEQYF. Using reference TRBV7-2 and TRBJ2-7 for the parts outside the CDR3, the full variable domain is GAGVSQSPSNKVTEKGKDVELRCDPISGHTALYWYRQSLGQGLEFLIYFQGNSAPDKSGLPSDRFSAERTGGSVSTLTIQRTQQEDSAVYLCASSLGGAGEQYFGPGTRLTVT.

This chain links TRBV11-1 with TRBJ2-7. CDR1 SGHAT and CDR2 FQDESV come from the germline V gene (reference sequence). This CDR3 contains 12 residues. The CDR3 protein is CASSLRTYEQYF.

This sequence joins TRBV15 and TRBJ2-3; TCRdb reports TRBD2, a call that lacks DNA to check it against. The CDR3 is 17 amino acids. CDR1 LNHNV and CDR2 YYDKDF come from the germline V gene (reference sequence). The CDR3 spells CATRSGLAGARTDTQYF.

This chain links TRBV20-1 with TRBJ1-1. The CDR3 has 13 amino acids. Looked up from germline, CDR1 is DFQATT and CDR2 is SNEGSKA (reference sequence). The CDR3 region is CSARRQGNTEAFF.

The V call is TRBV27, the J call TRBJ1-2; TCRdb's D gene call, TRBD1, goes unchecked for lack of DNA. Looked up from germline, CDR1 is MNHEY and CDR2 is SMNVEV (reference sequence). This CDR3 region has 14 residues. The CDR3 region is CASSYKQGAGGYTF.

V usage is TRBV19 and J usage is TRBJ2-4; the D gene TCRdb calls, TRBD1, cannot be checked with no DNA. Germline assignment: CDR1 LNHDA and CDR2 SQIVND (reference sequence). CDR3 length: 19 amino acids. CDR3 region: CASSTRGTDYVLAKNIQYF. Filled out from reference TRBV19 and TRBJ2-4, the complete variable domain reads DGGITQSPKYLFRKEGQNVTLSCEQNLNHDAMYWYRQDPGQGLRLIYYSQIVNDFQKGDIAEGYSVSREKKESFPLTVTSAQKNPTAFYLCASSTRGTDYVLAKNIQYFGAGTRLSVL.

The rearrangement uses TRBV20-1 and TRBJ1-2; TCRdb indicates TRBD1, and absent DNA this call remains unverified. The CDR3 runs to 12 residues. CDR1 is DFQATT, CDR2 SNEGSKA, per germline (reference sequence). The CDR3 reads CSAIGTGVGYTF.

CDR3 sequence reads: CASTRAAGTDTQYF. The V and J genes are TRBV19 and TRBJ2-3; TCRdb's D gene call, TRBD1, goes unchecked for lack of DNA. Germline values: CDR1 LNHDA, CDR2 SQIVND (reference sequence). CDR3 length: 14 residues.

This sequence joins TRBV5-5 and TRBJ1-1; absent DNA, TCRdb's TRBD1 call cannot be checked. The germline V gene encodes CDR1 SGHKS and CDR2 YYEKEE (reference sequence). The CDR3 runs 14 residues. CDR3 loop: CASSFWTLNTEAFF.

This chain uses TRBV14 with TRBJ2-1; TCRdb's D gene call, TRBD1, goes unchecked for lack of DNA. The CDR3 runs 14 residues. CDR1 and CDR2 (germline): SGHDN, FVKESK. CDR3 residues: CASSQAGGINEQFF.

The J gene is TRBJ2-5, the V gene TRBV6-5. The CDR3 is made up of 12 amino acids. CDR1 is MNHEY, CDR2 SVGAGI, per germline. The CDR3 loop is CASSYLGKTQYF.

This chain connects TRBV29-1 to TRBJ1-1; TCRdb designates TRBD1, a call that cannot be tested without DNA. CDR3 length: 12 amino acids. The germline CDR1 and CDR2 sequences are SQVTM and ANQGSEA. The CDR3 here is CSATTGETEAFF.

V usage is TRBV20-1 and J usage is TRBJ2-2. Germline values: CDR1 DFQATT, CDR2 SNEGSKA (reference sequence). The CDR3 runs 14 residues. The CDR3 loop reads CSANERQFTGELFF.

This chain connects TRBV5-1 to TRBJ2-1; TCRdb returns TRBD2, unconfirmable since there is no DNA. This CDR3 region has 14 residues. Germline values: CDR1 SGHRS, CDR2 YFSETQ. This chain's CDR3 is CASSTGLGSNEQFF.

The V and J genes are TRBV20-1 and TRBJ2-5; as DNA is missing, the TRBD1 call by TCRdb cannot be tested. CDR1 is DFQATT, CDR2 SNEGSKA, per germline (reference sequence). This CDR3 spans 14 amino acids. CDR3 protein: CSAPGGVAAETQYF.

The chain employs TRBV6-5 and TRBJ1-5. This CDR3 is built from 15 residues. The germline CDR1 and CDR2 sequences are MNHEY and SVGAGI. This CDR3 is CASSSEGVSNQPQHF.

The chain combines TRBV28 with TRBJ1-2; TCRdb designates TRBD1, a call that cannot be tested without DNA. CDR1 and CDR2 (germline): MDHEN, SYDVKM. The CDR3 is 12 residues long. This CDR3 reads CASFGGYYGYTF.

CDR3 sequence reads: CASSQDLSSTDTQYF. V gene TRBV4-3 combines with J gene TRBJ2-3. CDR1 is LGHNA, CDR2 YSLEER, per germline. This CDR3 comprises 15 residues.